Each of the 30 T cell receptor beta chains below was sequenced from the same sample in a study of blood T cells in healthy people across ages. Sample-barcoded 5' priming and a J-beta primer mix drove a second PCR of about 7 to 11 cycles. In TCRdb, the 5' RACE reads were re-called with MiXCR into one record per CDR3 protein. The repertoire holds hundreds of thousands of distinct CDR3 sequences, with 40% to 65% as singletons. What was sequenced was blood. The source of these receptors is a woman older than 75 in good health.

Regarding this clonotype: Germline is not matched at one junction end, which may reflect a read error. The gene calls are TRBV27 and TRBJ1-3, with TRBD1 matching 7 bases. Germline values: CDR1 MNHEY, CDR2 SMNVEV (reference sequence). The CDR3 extends over 18 amino acids. The CDR3: CASSKDRVTLNSGSTIYF. CDR3 DNA sequence: TGTGCCAGCAGTAAAGACAGGGTAACCCTTAACTCTGGAAGCACCATATATTTT.

On this clonotype: This could be a read error, since a much larger clone is one nucleotide away. The rearrangement joins TRBV2 to TRBJ1-5; D remains ambiguous. CDR1 is SNHLY and CDR2 is FYNNEI in the germline V gene. Trimming took 10 bases from V and 0 from J, leaving 10 bases between them. This CDR3 has 13 residues. This chain's CDR3 is CANSGDSNQPQHF. The CDR3 coding sequence is TGTGCCAACAGCGGTGATAGCAATCAGCCCCAGCATTTT.

This chain connects TRBV5-1 to TRBJ1-1; D is unclear. This CDR3 region has 13 residues. Germline-derived CDR1 and CDR2 are SGHRS and YFSETQ. Trimming stripped 1 base from V and 3 bases from J, with 7 bases between. DNA of the CDR3: TGCGCCAGCAGCTTGTATGGGGACACTGAAGCTTTCTTT. Protein: CASSLYGDTEAFF.

This chain links TRBV4-3 with TRBJ2-7; TRBD1 matches at 9 bases. The CDR3 covers 16 residues. V shed 0 bases and J 7 bases; nucleotides not matched to a gene: 10. Germline CDR1 and CDR2: LGHNA and YSLEER. CDR3 amino acids: CASSQDLGTGLREQYF. CDR3 coding DNA: TGCGCCAGCAGCCAAGATCTAGGGACAGGGCTTCGAGAGCAGTACTTC.

As concerns this clonotype: One base away lies a much larger clone, so this may be a sequencing read error. V and J are TRBV28 and TRBJ2-7; D is possibly TRBD1 (6 bases). Germline V gene data show CDR1 as MDHEN and CDR2 as SYDVKM. This CDR3 has 15 amino acids. Trimming pared 6 bases from V and 2 bases from J, leaving 17 bases between. The CDR3 spells CASRTLGGGAYEQYF. CDR3 nucleotides: TGTGCCAGCAGGACCCTAGGGGGTGGGGCCTACGAGCAGTACTTC.

This clonotype was recorded a few times. This chain connects TRBV5-1 to TRBJ1-1; unclear D gene. The CDR3 loop spans 16 amino acids. V lost 1 base to trimming and J lost 1 base, with 14 bases between them. Germline V CDR1 and CDR2: SGHRS, YFSETQ. CDR3 DNA sequence: TGCGCCAGCAGCTTGCAAAGGGCAGACGAGAACACTGAAGCTTTCTTT. It encodes CASSLQRADENTEAFF.

As regards this clonotype: One base away lies a much larger clone, so this may be a sequencing read error. The chain uses TRBV7-2 and TRBJ2-7; 7 nucleotides agree with TRBD1. The trim removed 3 bases at V and 0 bases at J, leaving 2 bases unmatched. CDR1 and CDR2 from the germline V gene are SGHTA and FQGNSA. The length of the CDR3 is 14 residues. The CDR3 sequence: CASSFAGGSYEQYF. CDR3 sequence (DNA): TGTGCCAGCAGCTTTGCAGGGGGCTCCTACGAGCAGTACTTC.

This clonotype was picked up many times. The J gene is TRBJ2-1, the V gene TRBV28; the match to TRBD2 covers 8 bases. CDR3 size: 15 residues. Germline V CDR1 and CDR2: MDHEN, SYDVKM. V was clipped by 6 bases and J by 6 bases; unmatched bases: 10. This CDR3 is CASRGIRGGRNEQFF. In DNA form, the CDR3 reads TGTGCCAGCAGGGGAATTCGGGGGGGCCGCAATGAGCAGTTCTTC.

The rearrangement links TRBV12-3 or TRBV12-4 to TRBJ1-5; D is possibly TRBD1 (5 bases). The CDR3 sequence is 15 residues long. Trimming pared 2 bases from V and 2 bases from J, leaving 10 bases between. CDR3 nucleotide sequence: TGTGCCAGCAGTTTAAGTTCAGGGCGCAATCAGCCCCAGCATTTT. Its protein product is CASSLSSGRNQPQHF.

The genes are TRBV21-1 and TRBJ1-2; the listed D gene, TRBD1, was not tested against the DNA. TRBV21-1 is flagged as a pseudogene. There are 16 residues in the CDR3. The CDR3, as DNA: TGTGCCAGCAGCAAAGAGGGGCAGGGGCAACTCTATGGCTACACCTTC. This sequence encodes CASSKEGQGQLYGYTF.

This clonotype has a count of ten or more. The chain uses TRBV7-9 and TRBJ2-5; D unclear. Germline V gives CDR1 SEHNR, CDR2 FQNEAQ (reference sequence). V gave up 1 base and J gave up 6 bases, with 6 bases separating them. The CDR3 consists of 12 residues. CDR3 DNA sequence: TGTGCCAGCAGCTTAGAAAAGCAGACCCAGTACTTC. As protein: CASSLEKQTQYF.

This chain connects TRBV7-3 to TRBJ2-7, with 9 bases that match TRBD1. The CDR3 contains 13 residues. Germline V lookup: CDR1 SGHTA, CDR2 FQGTGA. Trimming took 5 bases from V and 7 from J; bases not matched to a gene: 6. This CDR3 is CASSVDRGNEQYF. CDR3 nucleotide sequence: TGTGCCAGCAGCGTGGACAGGGGCAATGAGCAGTACTTC. The variable domain in full, completed from reference TRBV7-3 and TRBJ2-7, reads GAGVSQTPSNKVTEKGKYVELRCDPISGHTALYWYRQSLGQGPEFLIYFQGTGAADDSGLPNDRFFAVRPEGSVSTLKIQRTERGDSAVYLCASSVDRGNEQYFGPGTRLTVT.

This clonotype came up many times. The V gene is TRBV7-8, the J gene TRBJ2-3; 7 nucleotides agree with TRBD1. Germline V CDR1 and CDR2: SGHVS, FQNEAQ. V lost 5 bases, J lost 0 bases, and 11 bases stayed unmatched. CDR3 length: 17 amino acids. In DNA, the CDR3 is TGTGCCAGCAGCCAATTCTCGGGACAGAAAAGCACAGATACGCAGTATTTT. This gives the protein CASSQFSGQKSTDTQYF.

CDR3 sequence reads: CASLNRGGESYEQYF. The CDR3 coding sequence is TGTGCCAGCCTCAACAGGGGAGGGGAGTCCTACGAGCAGTACTTC. The chain couples TRBV2 to TRBJ2-5, with D perhaps given as TRBD1 or TRBD2 (7 bases each). TRBJ2-7 explains the end of the DNA better; the J call may be wrong. This CDR3 spans 15 amino acids. The germline gives CDR1 SNHLY, CDR2 FYNNEI.

In the case of this clonotype: Relative to the germline gene, one junction end is altered; a read error may explain this. The chain is built from TRBV12-3 or TRBV12-4 and TRBJ2-1; unclear D gene. The CDR3 consists of 15 residues. The CDR3 DNA reads as TGTGCCAGCAGTTTTTCGGCTAACCAAGACAATAAGCAGTTCTTC. It translates to CASSFSANQDNKQFF.

The chain carries TRBV5-1 and TRBJ2-1, with 7 positions matching TRBD2. CDR3 length: 15 amino acids. The trim removed 3 bases at V and 4 bases at J, leaving 7 bases unmatched. CDR1 and CDR2 from the germline V gene are SGHRS and YFSETQ. The CDR3 sequence is CASSSTGTIYNEQFF. Here the CDR3 DNA reads TGCGCCAGCAGCTCGACCGGGACTATTTACAATGAGCAGTTCTTC.

Remarks on this clonotype: Relative to the germline gene, one junction end is altered; a read error may explain this. The chain joins TRBV5-8 to TRBJ2-5; D call uncertain. The J call is doubtful: the DNA matches TRBJ2-7 better. This CDR3 is 13 amino acids long. CDR1 SGHTS and CDR2 YDEGEE come from the germline V gene. The CDR3 region is CTSSLSDSDEQYF. DNA for the CDR3: TGTACCAGCAGCTTATCTGATTCCGACGAGCAGTACTTC.

This clonotype was seen repeatedly, ten times or more. This chain connects TRBV21-1 to TRBJ2-1; the tabulated D call, TRBD1, remains unverified against the DNA. TRBV21-1 is recorded as a pseudogene. This CDR3 has 16 amino acids. The CDR3 region is CASIIGAGGDYNEQFF. The CDR3 DNA follows: TGTGCCAGCATCATAGGGGCAGGGGGCGACTACAATGAGCAGTTCTTC.

This clonotype was observed at least ten times. The chain recombines TRBV6-5 with TRBJ2-1; TRBD2 matches 9 bases. The CDR3 spans 17 residues. Germline V gives CDR1 MNHEY, CDR2 SVGAGI. V lost 7 bases to trimming and J lost 0 bases; unmatched junction nucleotides: 10. In DNA, the CDR3 is TGTGCCAGCACTCCCCGGGGGCGGGGGGGCTCCTACAATGAGCAGTTCTTC. This gives the protein CASTPRGRGGSYNEQFF.

This clonotype has only a few counts. The chain couples TRBV10-3 to TRBJ2-4; D is possibly TRBD1 (7 bases). The CDR3 is 20 residues long. Per germline, CDR1 ENHRY and CDR2 SYGVKD. With 2 bases removed from V and 0 bases from J, the gap between germline ends came to 23 bases. The CDR3 loop is CAISEPPAGNRGLAKNIQYF. The CDR3 DNA is TGTGCCATCAGTGAGCCCCCCGCGGGAAACAGGGGCCTAGCCAAAAACATTCAGTACTTC.

Only a few counts were recorded for this clonotype. The gene calls are TRBV13 and TRBJ2-2; D is possibly TRBD1 (5 bases). The V end was cut by 4 bases, the J end by 8 bases, with 8 bases between. The CDR3 contains 12 residues. Germline CDR1 is PRHDT and CDR2 is FYEKMQ (reference sequence). CDR3 protein: CASSSYRGELFF. The CDR3 DNA reads TGTGCCAGCAGCTCTTACAGGGGGGAGCTGTTTTTT.

The chain recombines TRBV7-2 with TRBJ2-7, with D unresolved. Trimming cost V 1 base and J 1 base, with 11 bases left between them. CDR1 is SGHTA and CDR2 is FQGNSA in the germline V gene. The CDR3 length is 15 residues. CDR3 sequence: CASSLGKGGSYEQYF. The DNA for the CDR3 is TGTGCCAGCAGCTTAGGGAAGGGCGGATCCTACGAGCAGTACTTC.

In the case of this clonotype: A clone one base away is much larger, so this may be a read error. This rearrangement joins TRBV12-3 or TRBV12-4 to TRBJ2-3, with D perhaps matching TRBD2 (6 bases). The V end lost 6 bases, the J end lost 4 bases, and 14 bases lay between the germline ends. CDR3 length: 14 residues. The CDR3 loop reads CASSQRVWADTQYF. CDR3 DNA sequence: TGTGCCAGCAGCCAGCGGGTGTGGGCAGATACGCAGTATTTT.

This clonotype was counted only a few times. The V call is TRBV7-9, the J call TRBJ1-4; D unresolved. CDR3 length equals 17 residues. Germline CDR1 and CDR2: SEHNR and FQNEAQ (reference sequence). Deletions cut 0 bases from V and 8 bases from J, with 19 bases between. This CDR3 reads CASSLAPGNVIEEKLFF. DNA for the CDR3: TGTGCCAGCAGCTTAGCCCCGGGGAATGTAATAGAGGAAAAACTGTTTTTT.

The chain is built from TRBV27 and TRBJ1-5; tentatively, D is TRBD1 (6 bases). The CDR3 contains 15 residues. V lost 6 bases and J lost 2, with 14 bases in between. Germline loops: CDR1 MNHEY, CDR2 SMNVEV (reference sequence). CDR3 nucleotide sequence: TGTGCCAGCAGCCGGGGGCTCGTCGGCAATCAGCCCCAGCATTTT. This codes for CASSRGLVGNQPQHF.

The chain couples TRBV2 to TRBJ2-7; D perhaps matches TRBD1 (5 bases). The assigned J gene may be wrong: the sequence end matches TRBJ2-5 better. The CDR3 is 15 residues long. Germline V gives CDR1 SNHLY, CDR2 FYNNEI. The CDR3 DNA reads TGTGCCAGCAGCGATATGCAGGGATCGCAAGAGACCCAGTACTTC. It translates to CASSDMQGSQETQYF.

The chain uses TRBV29-1 and TRBJ1-2; possible D gene TRBD1, 5 bases. In germline, CDR1 is SQVTM, CDR2 ANQGSEA. The length of the CDR3 is 15 residues. The V and J ends lost 6 bases and 3 bases respectively, with 20 bases between them. CDR3 amino acids: CSVNHRGPSYYGYTF. DNA of the CDR3: TGCAGCGTCAACCATCGGGGACCATCTTACTATGGCTACACCTTC. Full variable domain (missing parts from reference TRBV29-1 and TRBJ1-2): SAVISQKPSRDICQRGTSLTIQCQVDSQVTMMFWYRQQPGQSLTLIATANQGSEATYESGFVIDKFPISRPNLTFSTLTVSNMSPEDSSIYLCSVNHRGPSYYGYTFGSGTRLTVV.

The chain recombines TRBV27 with TRBJ2-1; D ambiguous. V was shortened by 1 base and J by 7 bases, with 26 bases between the two germline ends. CDR1 MNHEY and CDR2 SMNVEV come from the germline V gene (reference sequence). This CDR3 has 19 amino acids. The CDR3 protein is CASSLFGVIPQYLRNEQFF. As DNA, the CDR3 is TGTGCCAGCAGTTTATTCGGAGTTATACCCCAATATTTGAGGAATGAGCAGTTCTTC.

The chain combines TRBV12-3 or TRBV12-4 with TRBJ2-4, with TRBD1 matching over 9 bases. V lost 7 bases and J lost 8; bases outside the gene matches: 9. The CDR3 covers 14 residues. The CDR3 sequence is CASKIQGAGDIQYF. The DNA of the CDR3 is TGTGCCAGCAAAATACAGGGGGCTGGGGACATTCAGTACTTC.

Only one count was recorded for this clonotype. The V gene is TRBV29-1, the J gene TRBJ2-1; maybe TRBD2 (5 bases). Germline loops: CDR1 SQVTM, CDR2 ANQGSEA. Trimming took 3 bases from V and 8 from J, leaving 11 bases between them. The CDR3 contains 12 residues. As DNA, the CDR3 is TGCAGCGTTGATGAGATAGCGTATGAGCAGTTCTTC. Its translation: CSVDEIAYEQFF.